Below are 18 T cell receptor beta chains sequenced from a single sample in a study of shared clonotypes between healthy human individuals. The data were produced by immunoSEQ multiplex PCR, yet TCRdb's version contains in-frame clones alone and is incomplete. This table holds 650,000 to 750,000 clones, 55% to 75% found once. Sequencing used memory CD4+ T cells sorted from blood. The subset denotes: CD45RA-negative fraction. The source is a woman between 25 and 40 years old in good health.

The chain is built from TRBV11-2 and TRBJ2-7; 7 bases fit TRBD2. Germline V gene data show CDR1 as SGHAT and CDR2 as FQNNGV. This CDR3 is built from 14 residues. The V gene end was trimmed by 8 bases and the J gene end by 7 bases; junction bases not matched to a gene: 14. CDR3: CASGSGQTSREQYF. DNA of the CDR3: TGTGCCAGCGGGTCCGGGCAGACTAGCAGAGAGCAGTACTTC.

This chain connects TRBV11-3 to TRBJ2-7, with 7 bases lining up with TRBD2. The CDR3 spans 13 residues. CDR1 is SGHNT, CDR2 YENEEA, per germline. The J segment lost 6 bases and the V segment lost 1 base, leaving 3 bases of the junction unmatched. Here the CDR3 DNA reads TGTGCCAGCAGCTTAGCGGGAGGAGGCGAGCAGTACTTC. Protein product: CASSLAGGGEQYF.

This rearrangement joins TRBV18 to TRBJ1-1; no clear D gene. Germline-derived CDR1 and CDR2 are KGHSH and LQKENI. The CDR3 totals 12 residues. Trimming took 3 bases from V and 5 from J, leaving 7 bases between them. The CDR3 region is CASSPVWTEAFF. Here the CDR3 DNA reads TGTGCCAGCTCACCGGTCTGGACTGAAGCTTTCTTT. The variable domain in full, completed from reference TRBV18 and TRBJ1-1, reads NAGVMQNPRHLVRRRGQEARLRCSPMKGHSHVYWYRQLPEEGLKFMVYLQKENIIDESGMPKERFSAEFPKEGPSILRIQQVVRGDSAAYFCASSPVWTEAFFGQGTRLTVV.

This clone was recorded only once. The rearrangement links TRBV9 to TRBJ2-1; the D gene is possibly TRBD1 (6 bases). Trimming took 0 bases from V and 13 from J, leaving 8 bases between them. The CDR3 spans 11 residues. Germline-derived CDR1 and CDR2 are SGDLS and YYNGEE. CDR3 bases: TGTGCCAGCAGCGTAGCAGGGGCTCAGTTCTTC. It codes for CASSVAGAQFF.

This clone has more than one count but fewer than ten. The chain carries TRBV2 and TRBJ1-5, with unresolved D. V was cut by 6 bases and J by 1 base, with 19 bases left in between. CDR3 size: 17 residues. Germline CDR1 reads SNHLY; CDR2 reads FYNNEI. The CDR3 bases are TGTGCCAGCAGGGACGGACCCAGAGGAGGGAGCAATCAGCCCCAGCATTTT. Residues: CASRDGPRGGSNQPQHF.

This clone was seen many times. The rearrangement joins TRBV2 to TRBJ2-3; D gene ambiguous. CDR1 is SNHLY, CDR2 FYNNEI, per germline. The V end was cut by 8 bases, the J end by 2 bases, with 11 bases between. This CDR3 has 13 residues. The DNA of the CDR3 is TGTGCCAGCGTCGGCGCGAACACAGATACGCAGTATTTT. The encoded protein is CASVGANTDTQYF.

This rearrangement joins TRBV21-1 to TRBJ2-4; the table's TRBD2 call for D was not verified on the DNA. TRBV21-1 is reported as a pseudogene. The CDR3 sequence is 17 residues long. The CDR3 sequence is CASSKFPSGRPKNIQYF. The CDR3 nucleotides are TGTGCCAGCAGCAAATTCCCTAGCGGGAGGCCCAAAAACATTCAGTACTTC.

The DNA of the CDR3 is TGTGCCAGCTCACCCACAACCCGGGCCAAATCCTACGAGCAGTACTTC. As protein: CASSPTTRAKSYEQYF. This chain uses TRBV18 with TRBJ2-7; D remains ambiguous. Germline loops: CDR1 KGHSH, CDR2 LQKENI. This CDR3 has 16 amino acids. Trimming left V 3 bases short and J 1 base short, with 16 bases between.

This clone was counted a few times. The chain combines TRBV4-2 with TRBJ1-1, with a possible D match to TRBD1 (5 bases). The CDR3 runs 12 residues. The V and J ends lost 11 bases and 3 bases respectively, with 13 bases between them. Germline V gene lookup returns CDR1 LGHNA and CDR2 YNFKEQ. The CDR3: CAAGGRDTEAFF. CDR3 bases: TGTGCCGCGGGGGGGAGGGACACTGAAGCTTTCTTT.

The chain is built from TRBV6-1 and TRBJ2-7; 10 bases are a match to TRBD1. The V gene end was trimmed by 8 bases and the J gene end by 7 bases; junction bases not matched to a gene: 11. The length of the CDR3 is 14 residues. Germline-derived CDR1 and CDR2 are MNHNS and SASEGT. CDR3: CASHNRDRGGEQYF. The CDR3 bases are TGTGCCAGCCACAACCGGGACAGGGGAGGGGAGCAGTACTTC.

J is TRBJ2-2 and V is TRBV5-1; TRBD1 matches at 12 bases. Germline CDR1 SGHRS, CDR2 YFSETQ. The V gene end was trimmed by 5 bases and the J gene end by 3 bases; junction bases not matched to a gene: 2. The CDR3 covers 15 residues. Written as DNA, the CDR3 is TGCGCCAGCAGTGGGACAGGGGGCGACACCGGGGAGCTGTTTTTT. As protein: CASSGTGGDTGELFF.

This clone was detected a few times. In the same sample, other DNA sequences code for this CDR3. V usage is TRBV30 and J usage is TRBJ2-7; D gene uncertain. Germline CDR1 GTSNPN, CDR2 SVGIG (reference sequence). This CDR3 is built from 12 residues. Trimming stripped 0 bases from V and 3 bases from J, with 6 bases between. DNA of the CDR3: TGTGCCTGGAGTGTACAAGGCTACGAGCAGTACTTC. The encoded protein is CAWSVQGYEQYF.

Worth noting for this clone: The same CDR3 is also encoded by other DNA sequences in this sample. The chain carries TRBV5-1 and TRBJ1-1; 8 nucleotides align to TRBD1. CDR1 is SGHRS and CDR2 is YFSETQ in the germline V gene. CDR3 length equals 14 residues. Unmatched junction bases numbered 3, after V lost 0 bases and J lost 5 bases. The CDR3 DNA reads TGCGCCAGCAGCTTGGGACAGGGGAGGACTGAAGCTTTCTTT. It codes for CASSLGQGRTEAFF. The full variable domain, its missing parts supplied by reference TRBV5-1 and TRBJ1-1, is KAGVTQTPRYLIKTRGQQVTLSCSPISGHRSVSWYQQTPGQGLQFLFEYFSETQRNKGNFPGRFSGRQFSNSRSEMNVSTLELGDSALYLCASSLGQGRTEAFFGQGTRLTVV.

The chain couples TRBV28 to TRBJ1-2, with TRBD1 matching 9 bases. This CDR3 region has 15 residues. After removal of 7 bases from V and 0 bases from J, the junction contained 6 bases not matched to a gene. Germline-derived CDR1 and CDR2 are MDHEN and SYDVKM. CDR3 nucleotide sequence: TGTGCCAGCACCGTGACAGGGGGAGCTAACTATGGCTACACCTTC. It is translated as CASTVTGGANYGYTF.

This clone was observed many times. The same CDR3 can be traced to other DNA sequences in this sample. The rearrangement uses TRBV28 and TRBJ1-5, with 7 bases fitting TRBD1. CDR3 length equals 14 residues. CDR1 and CDR2 (germline): MDHEN, SYDVKM. Trimming took 5 bases from V and 2 from J; bases not matched to a gene: 3. For the CDR3, the DNA is TGTGCCAGCAGTACCGGGACAGGCAATCAGCCCCAGCATTTT. The encoded protein is CASSTGTGNQPQHF.

The rearrangement links TRBV18 to TRBJ1-4; a possible D gene is TRBD1 (5 bases). Trimming cost V 0 bases and J 5 bases, with 13 bases left between them. Germline assignment: CDR1 KGHSH and CDR2 LQKENI. The CDR3 covers 16 residues. The CDR3 region has the DNA TGTGCCAGCTCACCACCGAGGGGACCAAAAAATGAAAAACTGTTTTTT. This translates into CASSPPRGPKNEKLFF.

The table lists this clone with a few counts. V and J are TRBV13 and TRBJ2-7; 13 bases agree with TRBD2. The CDR3 runs to 15 residues. The V gene's germline CDR1 is PRHDT and CDR2 FYEKMQ (reference sequence). J gave up 2 bases and V 5 bases, and 3 bases lay outside the gene matches. The CDR3 DNA reads as TGTGCCAGCAGCCCTACTAGCGGGGGGGCCTACGAGCAGTACTTC. Its protein is CASSPTSGGAYEQYF.

The chain uses TRBV11-2 and TRBJ1-2, with D unclear. In germline, CDR1 is SGHAT, CDR2 FQNNGV. Trimming cost V 5 bases and J 2 bases, with 6 bases left between them. This CDR3 is built from 12 residues. CDR3 amino acids: CASSPQNYGYTF. In nucleotides, the CDR3 is TGTGCCAGCAGCCCTCAGAACTATGGCTACACCTTC.